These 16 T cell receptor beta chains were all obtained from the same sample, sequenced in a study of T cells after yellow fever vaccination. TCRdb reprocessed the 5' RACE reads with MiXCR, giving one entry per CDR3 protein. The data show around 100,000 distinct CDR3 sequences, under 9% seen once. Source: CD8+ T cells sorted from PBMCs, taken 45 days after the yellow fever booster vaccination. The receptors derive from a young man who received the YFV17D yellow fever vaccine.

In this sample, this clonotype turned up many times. CDR3 sequence reads: CASSAPQLAGAYEQYF. The DNA of the CDR3 is TGTGCCAGCAGCGCACCCCAACTAGCGGGAGCCTACGAGCAGTACTTC. The chain carries TRBV12-3 or TRBV12-4 and TRBJ2-7, with 11 bases matching TRBD2. The CDR3 extends over 16 amino acids. J gave up 2 bases and V 6 bases, and 9 bases lay outside the gene matches.

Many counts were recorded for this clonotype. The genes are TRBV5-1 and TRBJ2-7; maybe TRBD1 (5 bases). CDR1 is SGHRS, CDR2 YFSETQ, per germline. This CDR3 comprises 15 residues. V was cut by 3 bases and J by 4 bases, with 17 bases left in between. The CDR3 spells CASSSDWTRAYEQYF. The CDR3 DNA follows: TGCGCCAGCAGCTCTGACTGGACACGAGCATACGAGCAGTACTTC.

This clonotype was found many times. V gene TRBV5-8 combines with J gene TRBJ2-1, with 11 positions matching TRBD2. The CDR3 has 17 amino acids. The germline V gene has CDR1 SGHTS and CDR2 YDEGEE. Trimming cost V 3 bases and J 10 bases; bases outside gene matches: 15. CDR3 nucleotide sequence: TGTGCCAGCAGCTCGTGGGGTAGCGGGAGGGCACCATTCGAGCAGTTCTTC. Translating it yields CASSSWGSGRAPFEQFF. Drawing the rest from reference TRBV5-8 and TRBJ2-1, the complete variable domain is EAGVTQSPTHLIKTRGQQATLRCSPISGHTSVYWYQQALGLGLQFLLWYDEGEERNRGNFPPRFSGRQFPNYSSELNVNALELEDSALYLCASSSWGSGRAPFEQFFGPGTRLTVL.

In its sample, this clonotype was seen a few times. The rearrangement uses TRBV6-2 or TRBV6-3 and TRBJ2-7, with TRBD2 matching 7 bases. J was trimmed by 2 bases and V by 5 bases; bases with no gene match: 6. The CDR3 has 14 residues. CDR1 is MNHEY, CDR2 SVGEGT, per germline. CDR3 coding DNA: TGTGCCAGCAGTACGCCTAGCGGCCCCTACGAGCAGTACTTC. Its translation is CASSTPSGPYEQYF.

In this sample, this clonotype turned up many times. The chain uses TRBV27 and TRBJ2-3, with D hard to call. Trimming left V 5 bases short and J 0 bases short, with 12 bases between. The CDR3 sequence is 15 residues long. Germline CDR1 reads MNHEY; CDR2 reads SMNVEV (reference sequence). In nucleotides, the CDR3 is TGTGCCAGCAGTACCCTTGAGGAAAGCACAGATACGCAGTATTTT. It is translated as CASSTLEESTDTQYF.

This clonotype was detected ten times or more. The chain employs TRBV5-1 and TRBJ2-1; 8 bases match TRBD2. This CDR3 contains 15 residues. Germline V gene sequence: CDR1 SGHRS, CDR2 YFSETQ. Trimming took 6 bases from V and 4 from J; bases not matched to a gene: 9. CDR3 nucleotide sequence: TGCGCCAGCAATTCAGTGGAGCGGGAGTACAATGAGCAGTTCTTC. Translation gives CASNSVEREYNEQFF.

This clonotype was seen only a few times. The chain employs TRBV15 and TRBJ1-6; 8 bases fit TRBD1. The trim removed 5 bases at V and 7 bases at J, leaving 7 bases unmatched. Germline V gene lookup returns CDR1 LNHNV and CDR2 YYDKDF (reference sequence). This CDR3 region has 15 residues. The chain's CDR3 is CATSGRQGRNSPLHF. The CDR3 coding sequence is TGTGCCACCAGCGGAAGACAGGGGAGAAATTCACCCCTCCACTTT.

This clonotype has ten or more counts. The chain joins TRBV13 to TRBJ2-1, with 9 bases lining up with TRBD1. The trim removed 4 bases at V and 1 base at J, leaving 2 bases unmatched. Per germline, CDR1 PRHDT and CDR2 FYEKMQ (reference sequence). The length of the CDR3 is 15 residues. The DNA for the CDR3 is TGTGCCAGCAGCTCCGGGACAGGGTCCTACAATGAGCAGTTCTTC. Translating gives CASSSGTGSYNEQFF.

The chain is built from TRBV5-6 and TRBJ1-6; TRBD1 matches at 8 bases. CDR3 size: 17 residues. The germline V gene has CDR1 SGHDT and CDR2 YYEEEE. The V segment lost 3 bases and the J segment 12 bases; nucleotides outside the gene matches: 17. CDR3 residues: CASSSTKDRGSRGPLHF. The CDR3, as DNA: TGTGCCAGCAGCTCGACCAAAGACAGGGGCAGTCGAGGACCCCTCCACTTT.

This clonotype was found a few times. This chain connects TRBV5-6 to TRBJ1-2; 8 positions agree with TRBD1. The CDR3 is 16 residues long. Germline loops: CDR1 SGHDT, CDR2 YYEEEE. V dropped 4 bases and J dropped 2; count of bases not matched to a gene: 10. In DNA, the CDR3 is TGTGCCAGCAGCGGGCAGGGGGCGACCCTCAACTATGGCTACACCTTC. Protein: CASSGQGATLNYGYTF.

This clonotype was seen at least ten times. The CDR3 nucleotides read TGCAGTGCCCTGGAACTAGGAAACTATGGCTACACCTTC. Translated: CSALELGNYGYTF. The rearrangement links TRBV20-1 to TRBJ1-2; D remains unclear. Trimming removed 6 bases at V and 2 bases at J, with 13 bases between. This CDR3 has 13 amino acids. Looked up from germline, CDR1 is DFQATT and CDR2 is SNEGSKA (reference sequence).

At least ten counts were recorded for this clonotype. Here the CDR3 reads CASSLVADTEQFF. CDR3 in DNA: TGCGCCAGCAGCTTGGTTGCGGATACGGAGCAGTTCTTC. The chain is built from TRBV5-1 and TRBJ2-1; D unresolved. CDR1 and CDR2 from the germline V gene are SGHRS and YFSETQ. V was cut by 0 bases and J by 10 bases, with 11 bases left in between. The CDR3 has 13 residues.

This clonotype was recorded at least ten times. CDR3 region: CASSGQGQVPGNTIYF. CDR3 sequence (DNA): TGTGCCAGCAGCGGGCAGGGACAGGTACCTGGAAACACCATATATTTT. The chain is built from TRBV9 and TRBJ1-3, with 8 bases fitting TRBD1. Germline V CDR1 and CDR2: SGDLS, YYNGEE. The CDR3 loop spans 16 amino acids. Trimming at V came to 3 bases and at J to 2 bases, leaving 7 bases not matched to a gene.

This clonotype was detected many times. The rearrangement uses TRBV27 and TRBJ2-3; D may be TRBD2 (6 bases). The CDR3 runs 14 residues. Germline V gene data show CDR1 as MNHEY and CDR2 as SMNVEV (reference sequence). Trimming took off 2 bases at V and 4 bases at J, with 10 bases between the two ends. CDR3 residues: CASSLVGSPDTQYF. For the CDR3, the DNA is TGTGCCAGCAGTTTAGTCGGGAGCCCAGATACGCAGTATTTT.

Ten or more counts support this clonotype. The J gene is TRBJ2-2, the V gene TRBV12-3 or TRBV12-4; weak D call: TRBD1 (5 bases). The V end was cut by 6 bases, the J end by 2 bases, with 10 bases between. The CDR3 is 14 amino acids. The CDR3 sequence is CASSRDRNTGELFF. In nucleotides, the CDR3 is TGTGCCAGCAGCAGAGACAGAAACACCGGGGAGCTGTTTTTT.

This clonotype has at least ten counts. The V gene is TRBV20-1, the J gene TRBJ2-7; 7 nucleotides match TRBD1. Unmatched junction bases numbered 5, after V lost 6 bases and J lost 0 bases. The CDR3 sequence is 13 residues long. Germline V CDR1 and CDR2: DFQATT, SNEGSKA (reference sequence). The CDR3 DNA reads TGCAGTGCCTGGGACAGTAGCTCCTACGAGCAGTACTTC. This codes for CSAWDSSSYEQYF.